This T cell receptor (beta chain) comes out of a study of T cells in Graves' hyperthyroidism and ophthalmopathy. Trimming removed 4 bases from V and 4 bases from J, with 17 bases in between. The V gene's germline CDR1 is SGDLS and CDR2 YYNGEE. The CDR3 spans 15 residues. RNA transcripts were the template for amplifying TCR beta CDR3 regions. During a first-round RT-PCR of the TCR CDR3, the HTBI primer set was used. MiXCR, applied by TCRdb to the multiplex PCR reads, yields one record per CDR3 protein. The data show 400,000 to 600,000 distinct CDR3 sequences, around 16% seen once. This clonotype has more than one count but fewer than ten.

This receptor was taken from a woman aged 30 to 39 with Graves' ophthalmopathy. Material: blood. The chain joins TRBV9 to TRBJ1-2, with a possible D match to TRBD1 (5 bases). CDR3 amino acids: CASSPLGTLSYGYTF. CDR3 DNA sequence: TGTGCCAGCAGCCCTCTCGGGACGCTAAGCTATGGCTACACCTTC.